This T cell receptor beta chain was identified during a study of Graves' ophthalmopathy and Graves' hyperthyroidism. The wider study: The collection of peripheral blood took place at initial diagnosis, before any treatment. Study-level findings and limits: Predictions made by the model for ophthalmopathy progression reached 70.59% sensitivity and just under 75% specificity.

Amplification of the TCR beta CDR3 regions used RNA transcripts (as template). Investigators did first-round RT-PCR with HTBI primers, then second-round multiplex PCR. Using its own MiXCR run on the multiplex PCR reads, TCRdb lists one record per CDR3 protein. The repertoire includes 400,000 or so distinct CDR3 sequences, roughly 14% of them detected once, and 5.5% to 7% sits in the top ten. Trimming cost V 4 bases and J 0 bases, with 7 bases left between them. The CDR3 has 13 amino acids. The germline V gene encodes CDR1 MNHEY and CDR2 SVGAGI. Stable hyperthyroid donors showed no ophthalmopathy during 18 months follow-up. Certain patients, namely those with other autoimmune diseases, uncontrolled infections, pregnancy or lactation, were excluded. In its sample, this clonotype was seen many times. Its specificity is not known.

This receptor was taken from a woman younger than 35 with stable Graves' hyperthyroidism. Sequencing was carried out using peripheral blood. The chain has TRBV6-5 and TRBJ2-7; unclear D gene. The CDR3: CASSSSSSYEQYF. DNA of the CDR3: TGTGCCAGCAGTTCCTCGAGCTCCTACGAGCAGTACTTC.